One and the same sample provided the 13 T cell receptor beta chains below, sequenced in a study of control samples from healthy donors and cancer patients. Method: immunoSEQ multiplex PCR; TCRdb's copy keeps in-frame clones and lacks some. The sample yields around 80,000 clones, about 87% seen once. Sequencing used blood. These receptors originate from a man in his fifties or sixties in good health.

This chain uses TRBV9 with TRBJ1-2; no clear D. Germline assignment: CDR1 SGDLS and CDR2 YYNGEE. Trimming took off 1 base at V and 6 bases at J, with 10 bases between the two ends. This CDR3 is 13 amino acids long. CDR3 bases: TGTGCCAGCAGCGTACCAGATATCGATGGCTACACCTTC. This codes for CASSVPDIDGYTF.

The chain recombines TRBV3-1 (or the pseudogene TRBV3-2) with TRBJ1-4; D remains ambiguous. Between the trimmed V and J ends, which lost 0 bases and 8 bases, there was a span of 7 bases. The V gene's germline CDR1 is LGHDT and CDR2 YNNKEL (reference sequence). The CDR3 consists of 13 residues. Here the CDR3 reads CASSQDGEEKLFF. CDR3 sequence (DNA): TGTGCCAGCAGCCAAGATGGGGAGGAAAAACTGTTTTTT.

The J gene is TRBJ2-1, the V gene TRBV6-5; TRBD1 is a possible D gene (6 bases). V gave up 6 bases and J gave up 6 bases, with 18 bases separating them. The germline CDR1 and CDR2 sequences are MNHEY and SVGAGI. The CDR3 runs 15 residues. CDR3 in amino acids: CASSQGMGASNEQFF. The CDR3 DNA follows: TGTGCCAGCAGCCAGGGGATGGGTGCCTCCAATGAGCAGTTCTTC.

The sample holds one count of this clone. This sequence joins TRBV12-3 or TRBV12-4 and TRBJ1-5, with unresolved D. V lost 5 bases and J 1 base, leaving 6 bases between the germline ends. This CDR3 is built from 13 residues. CDR3 residues: CASSLDSNQPQHF. The CDR3 DNA reads as TGTGCCAGCAGTCTAGACAGCAATCAGCCCCAGCATTTT.

The genes are TRBV10-3 and TRBJ2-5, with 12 positions matching TRBD2. Germline CDR1 is ENHRY and CDR2 is SYGVKD. The CDR3 contains 13 residues. The trim removed 6 bases at V and 4 bases at J, leaving 0 bases unmatched. The CDR3 bases are TGTGCCATCAGGACTAGCGGGGGAGAGACCCAGTACTTC. This encodes CAIRTSGGETQYF.

The rearrangement joins TRBV2 to TRBJ1-2; TRBD1 aligns across 7 bases. The CDR3 sequence is 9 residues long. The germline CDR1 and CDR2 sequences are SNHLY and FYNNEI. The CDR3 DNA sequence: TGTGGACAGGGCGATGGCTACACCTTC. This gives the protein CGQGDGYTF.

J is TRBJ2-7 and V is TRBV5-1; tentatively, D is TRBD1 or TRBD2 (5 bases each). CDR3 length: 14 amino acids. V lost 4 bases and J lost 2, with 13 bases in between. CDR1 and CDR2 (germline): SGHRS, YFSETQ. The CDR3 DNA sequence: TGCGCCAGCAGCCCCCCAGGGAGAGCCTACGAGCAGTACGTC. Amino acid sequence: CASSPPGRAYEQYV.

The J gene is TRBJ1-3, the V gene TRBV14, with D unclear. The CDR3 totals 13 residues. The ends were cut back, 0 bases at V and 7 bases at J, with 7 bases in the middle. Germline V CDR1 and CDR2: SGHDN, FVKESK. Here the CDR3 DNA reads TGTGCCAGCAGCCAAGATAGGAGTAACACCATATATTTT. Translation gives CASSQDRSNTIYF.

The genes are TRBV10-1 and TRBJ2-3; no reliable D call. Germline V lookup: CDR1 WNHNN, CDR2 SYGVQD (reference sequence). The CDR3 is made up of 15 amino acids. The V end lost 3 bases, the J end lost 0 bases, and 10 bases lay between the germline ends. CDR3 sequence (DNA): TGCGCCAGCAGTGACTCGACACGTAGCACAGATACGCAGTATTTT. This codes for CASSDSTRSTDTQYF.

The chain links TRBV7-2 to TRBJ2-5; D unclear. The CDR3 contains 15 residues. The V gene's germline CDR1 is SGHTA and CDR2 FQGNSA. V gave up 2 bases and J gave up 5 bases, with 15 bases separating them. CDR3 bases: TGTGCCAGCAGCTTATATTTCCAAGGAGCGGAGACCCAGTACTTC. Its translation is CASSLYFQGAETQYF.

This chain links TRBV5-4 with TRBJ2-2; D possibly corresponds to TRBD1 (5 bases). Deletions cut 3 bases from V and 0 bases from J, with 9 bases between. This CDR3 has 15 amino acids. Germline CDR1 SGHNT, CDR2 YYREEE (reference sequence). The CDR3 DNA reads as TGTGCCAGCAGCTCCGGACAAACGAACACCGGGGAGCTGTTTTTT. It specifies CASSSGQTNTGELFF.

This clone was seen a single time. The rearrangement joins TRBV6-6 to TRBJ2-5; 11 bases are a match to TRBD2. Germline V CDR1 and CDR2: MNHNY, SVGAGI (reference sequence). The CDR3 covers 15 residues. J lost 5 bases, V lost 5 bases, and 7 bases had no gene match. As DNA, the CDR3 is TGTGCCAGCAGTAGACTAGCGGGGAGCCAGGAGACCCAGTACTTC. Translation gives CASSRLAGSQETQYF.

J is TRBJ2-5 and V is TRBV6-2 or TRBV6-3; D assignment may be TRBD1 or TRBD2 (5 bases each). Germline V lookup: CDR1 MNHEY, CDR2 SVGEGT. This CDR3 is 15 amino acids long. The V gene lost 2 bases and the J gene lost 1 base, with 11 bases spanning the gap. Written as DNA, the CDR3 is TGTGCCAGCAGTTACGGCCCGGGGACCCAAGAGACCCAGTACTTC. This gives the protein CASSYGPGTQETQYF.